The clone carrying this T cell receptor (beta chain) occurred once. The length of the CDR3 is 15 residues. Germline V gene lookup returns CDR1 MDHEN and CDR2 SYDVKM. Trimming took off 3 bases at V and 7 bases at J, with 18 bases between the two ends. Measured with immunoSEQ multiplex PCR; TCRdb has only the in-frame clones, and not every one. Of fewer than 85,000 clones listed, 93% are singletons. These data come from a study of T cell changes during pregnancy in multiple sclerosis. The clonotype comes from a female donor in good health, enrolled as a control in a pregnancy study. This sequence joins TRBV28 and TRBJ1-1; D call uncertain. The material was peripheral blood, obtained after pregnancy. DNA of the CDR3: TGTGCCAGCAGTTTGTCGACAAGGCTAACCGGTGAAGCTTTCTTT. Protein sequence: CASSLSTRLTGEAFF. The whole variable domain, remainder taken from reference TRBV28 and TRBJ1-1, is DVKVTQSSRYLVKRTGEKVFLECVQDMDHENMFWYRQDPGLGLRLIYFSYDVKMKEKGDIPEGYSVSREKKERFSLILESASTNQTSMYLCASSLSTRLTGEAFFGQGTRLTVV.